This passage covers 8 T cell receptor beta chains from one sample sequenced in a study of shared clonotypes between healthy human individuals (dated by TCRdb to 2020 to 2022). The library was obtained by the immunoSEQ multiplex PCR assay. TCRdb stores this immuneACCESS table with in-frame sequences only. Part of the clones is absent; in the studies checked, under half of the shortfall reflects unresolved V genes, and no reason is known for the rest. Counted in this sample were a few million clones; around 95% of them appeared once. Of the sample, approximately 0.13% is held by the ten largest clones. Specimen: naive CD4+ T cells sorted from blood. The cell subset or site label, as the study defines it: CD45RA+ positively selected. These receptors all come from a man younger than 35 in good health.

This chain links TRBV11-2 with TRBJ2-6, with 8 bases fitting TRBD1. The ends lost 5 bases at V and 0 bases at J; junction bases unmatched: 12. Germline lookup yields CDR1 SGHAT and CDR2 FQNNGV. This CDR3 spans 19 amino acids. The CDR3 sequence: CASSRTGGKGSSGANVLTF. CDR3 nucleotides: TGTGCCAGCAGCCGAACAGGGGGGAAGGGTAGCTCTGGGGCCAACGTCCTGACTTTC.

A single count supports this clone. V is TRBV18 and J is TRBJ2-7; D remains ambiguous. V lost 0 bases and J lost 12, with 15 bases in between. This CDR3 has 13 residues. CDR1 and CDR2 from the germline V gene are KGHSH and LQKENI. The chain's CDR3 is CASSPPTGNQVYF. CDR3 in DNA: TGTGCCAGCTCACCACCAACCGGCAATCAGGTGTACTTC.

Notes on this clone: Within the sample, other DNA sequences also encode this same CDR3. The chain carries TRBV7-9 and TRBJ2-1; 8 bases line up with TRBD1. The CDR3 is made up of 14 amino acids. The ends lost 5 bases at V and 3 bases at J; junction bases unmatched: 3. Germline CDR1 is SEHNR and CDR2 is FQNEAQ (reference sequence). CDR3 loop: CASSLDRGYNEQFF. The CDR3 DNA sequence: TGTGCCAGCAGCCTAGACAGGGGCTACAATGAGCAGTTCTTC.

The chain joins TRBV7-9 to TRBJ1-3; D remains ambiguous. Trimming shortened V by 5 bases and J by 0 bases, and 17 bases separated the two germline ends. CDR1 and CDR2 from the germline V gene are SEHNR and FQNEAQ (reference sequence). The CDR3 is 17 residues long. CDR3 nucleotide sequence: TGTGCCAGCAGCCCAACTCCGCCCCCAAGCTCTGGAAACACCATATATTTT. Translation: CASSPTPPPSSGNTIYF.

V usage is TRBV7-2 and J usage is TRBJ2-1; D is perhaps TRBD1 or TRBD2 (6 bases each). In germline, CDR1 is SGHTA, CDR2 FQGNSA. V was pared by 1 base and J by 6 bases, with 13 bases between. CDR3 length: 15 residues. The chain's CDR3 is CASSLEGGPVNEQFF. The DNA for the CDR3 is TGTGCCAGCAGCTTAGAGGGGGGTCCGGTCAATGAGCAGTTCTTC.

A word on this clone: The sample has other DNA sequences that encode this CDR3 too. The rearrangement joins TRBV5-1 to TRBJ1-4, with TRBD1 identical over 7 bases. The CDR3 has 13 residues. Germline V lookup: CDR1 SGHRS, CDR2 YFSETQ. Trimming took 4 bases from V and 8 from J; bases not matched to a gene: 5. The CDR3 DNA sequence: TGCGCCAGCAGCAGGGGGCTTGACGAAAAACTGTTTTTT. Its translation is CASSRGLDEKLFF. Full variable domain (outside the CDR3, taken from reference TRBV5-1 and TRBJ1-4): KAGVTQTPRYLIKTRGQQVTLSCSPISGHRSVSWYQQTPGQGLQFLFEYFSETQRNKGNFPGRFSGRQFSNSRSEMNVSTLELGDSALYLCASSRGLDEKLFFGSGTQLSVL.

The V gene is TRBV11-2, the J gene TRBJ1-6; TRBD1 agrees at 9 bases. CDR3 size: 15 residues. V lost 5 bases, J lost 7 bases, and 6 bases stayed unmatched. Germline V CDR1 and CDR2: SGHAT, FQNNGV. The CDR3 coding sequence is TGTGCCAGCAGCCCTGGGGACAGGGAAAATTCACCCCTCCACTTT. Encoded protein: CASSPGDRENSPLHF.

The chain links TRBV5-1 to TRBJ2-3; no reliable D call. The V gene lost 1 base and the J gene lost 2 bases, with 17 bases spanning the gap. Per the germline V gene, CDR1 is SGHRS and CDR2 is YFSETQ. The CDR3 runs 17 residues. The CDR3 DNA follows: TGCGCCAGCAGCTTGAGTCCCGGAACCATCTCCACAGATACGCAGTATTTT. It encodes CASSLSPGTISTDTQYF. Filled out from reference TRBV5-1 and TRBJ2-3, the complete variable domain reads KAGVTQTPRYLIKTRGQQVTLSCSPISGHRSVSWYQQTPGQGLQFLFEYFSETQRNKGNFPGRFSGRQFSNSRSEMNVSTLELGDSALYLCASSLSPGTISTDTQYFGPGTRLTVL.